This T cell receptor beta chain is drawn from a study of blood T cell repertoires in COVID-19. Study details: T cells, B-cell-depleted T cells, or PBMCs provided the cDNA or gDNA that served as material.

Sequencing used immunoSEQ multiplex PCR; TCRdb keeps in-frame clones, though not all of them. The data show tens of thousands of clones, around 88% seen once. Germline V gives CDR1 SGHAT, CDR2 FQNNGV. Trimming pared 1 base from V and 4 bases from J, leaving 8 bases between. The length of the CDR3 is 15 residues. The sequenced sample consisted of peripheral blood. This chain joins TRBV11-2 and TRBJ2-6; D gene ambiguous. The sequence derives from a woman at least 80 years old with acute or convalescent COVID-19. CDR3 DNA: TGTGCCAGCAGCTTAGGCGTCCTCGGGGCCAACGTCCTGACTTTC. Encoded protein: CASSLGVLGANVLTF.